This TCR beta chain derives from a study of early T cells in non-severe SARS-CoV-2 infection. Across the whole study: Alpha and beta chains were unpaired, from unsorted whole-blood bulk RNA. Study-level results: Anti-spike CD8 responses were favored by VDJdb matching, which missed private and CD4 specificities.

Unique molecular identifier tags were affixed to discrete cDNA molecules. TCRdb redid the calling of the 5' RACE reads with MiXCR, one entry per CDR3 protein. The sample has fewer than 85,000 distinct CDR3 sequences, approximately 14% seen once. In regard to this clonotype: Its antigen remains unknown.

Germline loops: CDR1 MGHRA, CDR2 YSYEKL. The ends were cut back, 1 base at V and 3 bases at J, with 9 bases in the middle. The CDR3 length is 14 residues. This chain joins TRBV4-1 and TRBJ1-1; D remains unclear. The origin of this receptor is an adult who was a healthcare worker with PCR-confirmed SARS-CoV-2 infection or an uninfected control (not recorded which). The sample was whole blood, taken at baseline. The DNA for the CDR3 is TGCGCCAGCAGCCAAGGGACGGCCTACACTGAAGCTTTCTTT. Translation gives CASSQGTAYTEAFF.